Shown below are 14 T cell receptor beta chains from a single sample sequenced in a study of CD8+ T cells in alopecia areata. The treatment was: oral pan-JAK inhibitor, 5-10 mg twice daily. Extracted RNA was reverse transcribed, and the resulting cDNA served as sequencing template. Assay: immunoSEQ multiplex PCR; the TCRdb copy retains only in-frame clones and omits some. The sample comprises 87,000 or so clones, 70% to 85% of which are singletons, and roughly 17% rests with the top ten. The specimen was CD8+ T cells sorted from blood, collected at roughly week 45, from a patient treated with tofacitinib. The receptor source for this set is a human donor with alopecia areata.

This clone was recorded once. The CDR3 is CASSLGNAFTDTQYF. The CDR3 nucleotides read TGTGCCAGCAGCTTGGGCAACGCCTTCACAGATACGCAGTATTTT. The rearrangement uses TRBV5-6 and TRBJ2-3, with D unresolved. The germline gives CDR1 SGHDT, CDR2 YYEEEE. The CDR3 spans 15 residues. Trimming stripped 0 bases from V and 2 bases from J, with 10 bases between. Full variable domain (rest looked up from reference TRBV5-6 and TRBJ2-3): DAGVTQSPTHLIKTRGQQVTLRCSPKSGHDTVSWYQQALGQGPQFIFQYYEEEERQRGNFPDRFSGHQFPNYSSELNVNALLLGDSALYLCASSLGNAFTDTQYFGPGTRLTVL.

The chain employs TRBV29-1 and TRBJ1-2; no definite D call. The CDR3 has 14 amino acids. V was trimmed by 0 bases and J by 3 bases, leaving 11 bases between them. The germline V gene has CDR1 SQVTM and CDR2 ANQGSEA. The CDR3 sequence is CSVEDYPDDYGYTF. The CDR3 DNA reads TGCAGCGTTGAAGATTACCCAGACGACTATGGCTACACCTTC.

The chain links TRBV6-5 to TRBJ1-1; D not certain. The CDR3 consists of 15 residues. Germline CDR1 and CDR2: MNHEY and SVGAGI. V was clipped by 0 bases and J by 0 bases, with 8 bases between them. DNA of the CDR3: TGTGCCAGCAGTTACTCTAAGGCAGTGAACACTGAAGCTTTCTTT. It is translated as CASSYSKAVNTEAFF.

The chain couples TRBV6-6 to TRBJ1-5, with a weak D call TRBD1 (6 bases). CDR3 length equals 16 residues. Germline V gives CDR1 MNHNY, CDR2 SVGAGI (reference sequence). V shed 2 bases and J shed 4 bases, with 15 bases lying between them. For the CDR3, the DNA is TGTGCCAGCAGTTACGCAAGTCGGACAGATAATCAGCCCCAGCATTTT. Translating gives CASSYASRTDNQPQHF.

This clone was seen a few times. The chain joins TRBV27 to TRBJ1-5; 7 positions agree with TRBD1. This CDR3 spans 14 amino acids. Per the germline V gene, CDR1 is MNHEY and CDR2 is SMNVEV (reference sequence). The V gene end was trimmed by 2 bases and the J gene end by 7 bases; junction bases not matched to a gene: 5. CDR3 nucleotide sequence: TGTGCCAGCAGTTTAGTCGGGACAGACCAGCCCCAGCATTTT. Protein product: CASSLVGTDQPQHF.

Here the CDR3 DNA reads TGTGCCAGTAGTATACTAGCGGGGCTGGCAGATACGCAGTATTTT. Translated: CASSILAGLADTQYF. The chain recombines TRBV19 with TRBJ2-3; 9 bases agree with TRBD2. Germline assignment: CDR1 LNHDA and CDR2 SQIVND (reference sequence). CDR3 size: 15 residues. V lost 2 bases to trimming and J lost 4 bases; unmatched junction nucleotides: 4.

The chain uses TRBV29-1 and TRBJ2-1; D is uncertain. Trimming took 7 bases from V and 6 from J, leaving 16 bases between them. Germline V gene sequence: CDR1 SQVTM, CDR2 ANQGSEA. The CDR3 spans 13 residues. The CDR3 protein is CSAERGSRNEQFF. As DNA, the CDR3 is TGCAGCGCCGAACGAGGCAGTCGCAATGAGCAGTTCTTC.

The CDR3 DNA reads as TGCGCCAGCAGTGAGTTCAAACAGTCGGTTCTGTTCTTC. Translated: CASSEFKQSVLFF. V and J are TRBV10-2 and TRBJ2-1; D remains ambiguous. This CDR3 comprises 13 residues. V was cut by 1 base and J by 15 bases, with 16 bases left in between. The germline CDR1 and CDR2 sequences are WSHSY and SAAADI.

This clone was counted at least ten times. The gene calls are TRBV11-2 and TRBJ2-7; TRBD1 matches at 11 bases. Germline CDR1 and CDR2: SGHAT and FQNNGV. Trimming cost V 4 bases and J 6 bases; bases outside gene matches: 2. CDR3 length equals 13 residues. CDR3 nucleotide sequence: TGTGCCAGCAGCTCAGGGACAGGGGGCGAGCAGTACTTC. Protein: CASSSGTGGEQYF. Looking up the rest from reference TRBV11-2 and TRBJ2-7 gives the full variable domain: EAGVAQSPRYKIIEKRQSVAFWCNPISGHATLYWYQQILGQGPKLLIQFQNNGVVDDSQLPKDRFSAERLKGVDSTLKIQPAKLEDSAVYLCASSSGTGGEQYFGPGTRLTVT.

CDR3 coding DNA: TGTGCCAGCAGCTTAGACGGACGTTACAGGGCCACTGAAGCTTTCTTT. Translating gives CASSLDGRYRATEAFF. The J gene is TRBJ1-1, the V gene TRBV7-2; the D gene is possibly TRBD1 (6 bases). Germline loops: CDR1 SGHTA, CDR2 FQGNSA. The ends were cut back, 1 base at V and 4 bases at J, with 16 bases in the middle. The CDR3 has 16 residues.

CDR3 amino acids: CASSLKEVINEQFF. The CDR3 nucleotides read TGCGCCAGCAGCTTGAAGGAAGTAATCAATGAGCAGTTCTTC. V gene TRBV5-1 combines with J gene TRBJ2-1, with D uncertain. The germline CDR1 and CDR2 sequences are SGHRS and YFSETQ. Trimming cost V 1 base and J 6 bases, with 11 bases left between them. The length of the CDR3 is 14 residues.

The chain uses TRBV29-1 and TRBJ2-1; 12 bases agree with TRBD2. The junction had 11 bases not matched to a gene; V was cut back by 0 bases and J by 8 bases. CDR3 length: 17 residues. Germline loops: CDR1 SQVTM, CDR2 ANQGSEA. The CDR3 here is CSVEDSDLAGGQYEQFF. CDR3 sequence (DNA): TGCAGCGTTGAAGACTCCGACCTAGCGGGGGGGCAATATGAGCAGTTCTTC.

The chain carries TRBV5-6 and TRBJ2-7, with 9 positions matching TRBD1. CDR3 size: 15 residues. V shed 5 bases, J shed 3 bases, and the junction held 9 bases outside the gene matches. Germline V gene lookup returns CDR1 SGHDT and CDR2 YYEEEE. CDR3 in amino acids: CASSPGQGTLYEQYF. Here the CDR3 DNA reads TGTGCCAGCAGTCCAGGACAGGGGACCCTCTACGAGCAGTACTTC.

The V and J genes are TRBV30 and TRBJ1-1; D gene uncertain. Germline assignment: CDR1 GTSNPN and CDR2 SVGIG (reference sequence). V was clipped by 4 bases and J by 0 bases, with 18 bases between them. The length of the CDR3 is 16 residues. The CDR3 is CAWIHPSAELNTEAFF. The DNA of the CDR3 is TGTGCCTGGATCCATCCAAGCGCAGAACTGAACACTGAAGCTTTCTTT.